Listed below are T cell receptor beta chains from one sample, sequenced in a study of blood T cell repertoires in COVID-19. Repertoires were generated with immunoSEQ multiplex PCR, while TCRdb's copy carries only in-frame clones and drops some. The data show roughly 250,000 clones, with around 81% seen just once and just under 3% held by the top ten. Sequencing was carried out using peripheral blood. These receptors all come from a woman between 55 and 75 years old with active or convalescent COVID-19. Both conserved end residues are part of each CDR3. Fields, in order: V gene, clone size, D gene, J gene, CDR3 DNA, CDR3 protein. The D gene is left open where the match is weak. Clone size is not always given. Where it is, it says once, few, many or a class for expanded clones.

TRBV7-9	.	TRBD2	TRBJ2-5	TGTGCCAGCAGCTGGAATAGCGGGGGGGCAGAGACCCAGTACTTC	CASSWNSGGAETQYF
TRBV9	.	.	TRBJ1-2	TGTGCCAGCAGCGTAGGGTTGCGGGATTTGGGCTACACCTTC	CASSVGLRDLGYTF
TRBV7-3	.	.	TRBJ2-3	TGTGCCAGCAGCCCGACTCGTTCCCCAGATACGCAGTATTTT	CASSPTRSPDTQYF
TRBV7-2	once	TRBD1	TRBJ1-3	TGTGCCAGCAGCCGGGACAGGGTCGGAAACACCATATATTTT	CASSRDRVGNTIYF
TRBV7-9	.	.	TRBJ1-2	TGTGCCAGCAGCGTCACATCGGGGGTAAACTATGGCTACACCTTC	CASSVTSGVNYGYTF
TRBV2	.	.	TRBJ1-5	TGTGCCAGCAGCCGGGACTTAGGAGGTCAGCCCCAGCATTTT	CASSRDLGGQPQHF
TRBV11-3	.	.	TRBJ2-5	TGTGCCAGCAGCTTAGACAGACAAGAGACCCAGTACTTC	CASSLDRQETQYF
TRBV7-3	once	.	TRBJ2-7	TGTGCCAGCAGCTTAGATGGAGTCGGTTCCTACGAGCAGTACTTC	CASSLDGVGSYEQYF
TRBV14	few	.	TRBJ1-6	TGTGCCAGCAGCCAAGGAGGAAGGGGTAGTGATTCACCCCTCCACTTT	CASSQGGRGSDSPLHF
TRBV4-2	few	.	TRBJ2-3	TGTGCCAGCAGCCAAGGAGAAGGAATAGGGGTAGGGTTGACAGATACGCAGTATTTT	CASSQGEGIGVGLTDTQYF
TRBV3-1/TRBV3-2	.	.	TRBJ2-3	TGTGCCAGCAGCCAAGCTAGCACAGATACGCAGTATTTT	CASSQASTDTQYF